One and the same sample provided the 8 T cell receptor beta chains below, sequenced in a study of cytomegalovirus exposure and HLA in healthy donors. Researchers ran the PCR with 60 Vbeta and 13 Jbeta primers. Clones were read by immunoSEQ multiplex PCR, and TCRdb kept only the in-frame ones, dropping some. The sample records 140,000 to 150,000 clones, 73% being singletons. Sequenced input: PBMCs. The receptors were gathered from a woman between 18 and 29 years old in good health and CMV-seronegative.

The V and J genes are TRBV4-2 and TRBJ1-2; no clear D. CDR1 LGHNA and CDR2 YNFKEQ come from the germline V gene. The CDR3 contains 13 residues. The ends were cut back, 4 bases at V and 4 bases at J, with 10 bases in the middle. CDR3 bases: TGTGCCAGCAGCCGAGACGGAGTCTATGGCTACACCTTC. Protein sequence: CASSRDGVYGYTF.

This clone was counted between two and nine times. V is TRBV5-4 and J is TRBJ2-2; 9 nucleotides align to TRBD2. CDR1 is SGHNT, CDR2 YYREEE, per germline (reference sequence). This CDR3 contains 16 residues. V gave up 0 bases and J gave up 4 bases; unmatched junction bases: 4. CDR3 residues: CASSLESGGITGELFF. CDR3 in DNA: TGTGCCAGCAGCTTGGAAAGCGGGGGGATCACCGGGGAGCTGTTTTTT.

J is TRBJ2-5 and V is TRBV4-3; D possibly corresponds to TRBD1 (6 bases). Gene TRBJ2-7 matches the end of the DNA better, so the J call may be wrong. The CDR3 runs 17 residues. Germline V gene data show CDR1 as LGHNA and CDR2 as YSLEER. This CDR3 reads CASSQDLQGKRRIEQYF. The CDR3 DNA is TGCGCCAGCAGCCAGGATTTACAGGGAAAGCGGAGGATCGAGCAGTACTTC.

This clone came up once. J is TRBJ1-2 and V is TRBV5-4; 8 nucleotides align to TRBD1. The CDR3 sequence is 17 residues long. Germline V gene lookup returns CDR1 SGHNT and CDR2 YYREEE (reference sequence). The V segment lost 0 bases and the J segment 1 base; nucleotides outside the gene matches: 8. The CDR3 DNA is TGTGCCAGCAGCTTGGGAGGTCAGGGGGCCAGTAACTATGGCTACACCTTC. The encoded protein is CASSLGGQGASNYGYTF. Complete variable domain (other parts from reference TRBV5-4 and TRBJ1-2): ETGVTQSPTHLIKTRGQQVTLRCSSQSGHNTVSWYQQALGQGPQFIFQYYREEENGRGNFPPRFSGLQFPNYSSELNVNALELDDSALYLCASSLGGQGASNYGYTFGSGTRLTVV.

J is TRBJ1-1 and V is TRBV5-1; 8 bases align to TRBD1. The germline gives CDR1 SGHRS, CDR2 YFSETQ. The junction had 8 bases not matched to a gene; V was cut back by 4 bases and J by 3 bases. The CDR3 is 15 residues long. The CDR3 sequence: CASSLQSGQDTEAFF. The CDR3 DNA sequence: TGCGCCAGCAGCCTGCAATCGGGACAGGACACTGAAGCTTTCTTT. Combining the CDR3 with reference TRBV5-1 and TRBJ1-1 gives the whole variable domain KAGVTQTPRYLIKTRGQQVTLSCSPISGHRSVSWYQQTPGQGLQFLFEYFSETQRNKGNFPGRFSGRQFSNSRSEMNVSTLELGDSALYLCASSLQSGQDTEAFFGQGTRLTVV.

The chain combines TRBV10-3 with TRBJ2-1, with D tentatively TRBD2 (5 bases). Germline-derived CDR1 and CDR2 are ENHRY and SYGVKD. The CDR3 extends over 15 amino acids. The V end lost 7 bases, the J end lost 0 bases, and 13 bases lay between the germline ends. CDR3 sequence reads: CAINPSGISYNEQFF. The CDR3 DNA reads TGTGCCATCAATCCTTCGGGGATCTCCTACAATGAGCAGTTCTTC.

The chain uses TRBV30 and TRBJ2-2; TRBD2 agrees at 11 bases. J lost 4 bases, V lost 2 bases, and 6 bases had no gene match. The CDR3 is made up of 16 amino acids. The germline CDR1 and CDR2 sequences are GTSNPN and SVGIG (reference sequence). CDR3 region: CAWSPLAGGVTGELFF. CDR3 in DNA: TGTGCCTGGAGTCCCCTAGCGGGAGGCGTCACCGGGGAGCTGTTTTTT. Supplemented by reference TRBV30 and TRBJ2-2, the full variable domain reads SQTIHQWPATLVQPVGSPLSLECTVEGTSNPNLYWYRQAAGRGLQLLFYSVGIGQISSEVPQNLSASRPQDRQFILSSKKLLLSDSGFYLCAWSPLAGGVTGELFFGEGSRLTVL.

This rearrangement joins TRBV28 to TRBJ1-2; TRBD1 aligns across 7 bases. The V segment lost 6 bases and the J segment 2 bases; nucleotides outside the gene matches: 6. The CDR3 consists of 14 residues. In germline, CDR1 is MDHEN, CDR2 SYDVKM. In DNA, the CDR3 is TGTGCCAGCAGCTGCCCGGGACAGAACTATGGCTACACCTTC. Amino acid sequence: CASSCPGQNYGYTF.